A selection of T cell receptor beta chains follows, all from one sample in a study of OX40 agonist ivuxolimab in advanced cancers. Repertoires were generated with immunoSEQ multiplex PCR, while TCRdb's copy carries only in-frame clones and drops some. In the table there are more than 45,000 clones, about four fifths of which are singletons. Sample: CD4+ or CD8+ T cells sorted from blood, taken in a trial of the OX40 agonist ivuxolimab. The receptors here all came from an adult with an advanced solid tumor such as melanoma, head and neck, liver or kidney cancer. The CDR3 runs from the conserved cysteine through the conserved F or W. A D gene is named only where the DNA matches it firmly. Clone size is stated in some rows and not others, as once, few, many or a class when expanded.

abundance: NA; j_gene: TRBJ2-7; d_gene: TRBD1; v_gene: TRBV5-1; CDR3aa: CASSLRQGAGEQYF; CDR3nt: TGCGCCAGCAGCCTAAGACAGGGGGCGGGCGAGCAGTACTTC
abundance: NA; j_gene: TRBJ1-1; d_gene: NA; v_gene: TRBV2; CDR3aa: CASRLDTVNTEAFF; CDR3nt: TGTGCCAGCAGGCTTGACACGGTGAACACTGAAGCTTTCTTT
abundance: NA; j_gene: TRBJ1-1; d_gene: NA; v_gene: TRBV28; CDR3aa: CASSFEDTEAFF; CDR3nt: TGTGCCAGCAGTTTTGAGGACACTGAAGCTTTCTTT
abundance: once; j_gene: TRBJ1-6; d_gene: NA; v_gene: TRBV23-1; CDR3aa: CASSQSRRVNSPLHF; CDR3nt: TGCGCCAGCAGTCAATCGAGGAGGGTTAATTCACCCCTCCACTTT
abundance: NA; j_gene: TRBJ1-4; d_gene: TRBD1; v_gene: TRBV28; CDR3aa: CASSSPGQKNEKLFF; CDR3nt: TGTGCCAGCAGTTCTCCGGGACAGAAAAATGAAAAACTGTTTTTT
abundance: once; j_gene: TRBJ2-3; d_gene: TRBD2; v_gene: TRBV5-1; CDR3aa: CASQRGLTDTQYF; CDR3nt: TGCGCCAGTCAGCGGGGACTCACAGATACGCAGTATTTT
abundance: few; j_gene: TRBJ1-1; d_gene: TRBD1; v_gene: TRBV19; CDR3aa: CASSIIPTGESEAFF; CDR3nt: TGTGCCAGTAGTATAATCCCCACAGGGGAGTCTGAAGCTTTCTTT
abundance: many; j_gene: TRBJ2-1; d_gene: NA; v_gene: TRBV4-1; CDR3aa: CASSQDGSYNEQFF; CDR3nt: TGCGCCAGCAGCCAAGATGGCTCTTACAATGAGCAGTTCTTC
abundance: NA; j_gene: TRBJ2-2; d_gene: NA; v_gene: TRBV5-6; CDR3aa: CASSLAGDANTGELFF; CDR3nt: TGTGCCAGCAGCTTGGCAGGGGACGCGAACACCGGGGAGCTGTTTTTT
abundance: once; j_gene: TRBJ1-1; d_gene: NA; v_gene: TRBV2; CDR3aa: CATPIGAAVGTEAFF; CDR3nt: TGTGCCACCCCGATCGGAGCCGCTGTGGGCACTGAAGCTTTCTTT
abundance: once; j_gene: TRBJ2-1; d_gene: NA; v_gene: TRBV10-3; CDR3aa: CAISESGGYNEQFF; CDR3nt: TGTGCCATCAGTGAGTCGGGAGGTTACAATGAGCAGTTCTTC
abundance: once; j_gene: TRBJ2-7; d_gene: NA; v_gene: TRBV4-1; CDR3aa: CASSQVFTPEVSYEQYF; CDR3nt: TGCGCCAGCAGCCAAGTGTTTACTCCAGAAGTCTCCTACGAGCAGTACTTC
abundance: NA; j_gene: TRBJ2-1; d_gene: TRBD2; v_gene: TRBV6-1; CDR3aa: CASRERGGSGAINEQFF; CDR3nt: TGTGCCAGCAGGGAAAGGGGAGGGAGCGGGGCCATAAATGAGCAGTTCTTC
abundance: NA; j_gene: TRBJ2-5; d_gene: TRBD1; v_gene: TRBV28; CDR3aa: CASSGQGGGTQYF; CDR3nt: TGTGCCAGCAGTGGACAGGGGGGTGGGACCCAGTACTTC
abundance: NA; j_gene: TRBJ1-3; d_gene: TRBD1; v_gene: TRBV9; CDR3aa: CASSTQGMPGNTIYF; CDR3nt: TGTGCCAGCAGCACACAGGGGATGCCTGGAAACACCATATATTTT
abundance: NA; j_gene: TRBJ1-2; d_gene: NA; v_gene: TRBV6-1; CDR3aa: CASSEARGIYGYTF; CDR3nt: TGTGCCAGCAGTGAAGCCAGGGGAATTTATGGCTACACCTTC